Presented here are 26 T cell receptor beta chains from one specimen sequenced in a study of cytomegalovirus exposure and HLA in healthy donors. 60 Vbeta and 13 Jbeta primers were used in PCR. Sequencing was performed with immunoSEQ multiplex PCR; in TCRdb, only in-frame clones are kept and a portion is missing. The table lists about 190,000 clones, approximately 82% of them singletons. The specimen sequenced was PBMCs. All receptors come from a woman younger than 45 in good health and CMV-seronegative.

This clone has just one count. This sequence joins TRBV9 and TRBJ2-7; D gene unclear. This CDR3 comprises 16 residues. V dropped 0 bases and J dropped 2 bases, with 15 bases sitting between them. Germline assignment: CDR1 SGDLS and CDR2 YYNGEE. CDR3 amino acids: CASSVGISDNPYEQYF. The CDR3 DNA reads TGTGCCAGCAGCGTAGGCATTTCCGACAATCCCTACGAGCAGTACTTC. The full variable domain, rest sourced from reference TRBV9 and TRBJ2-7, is DSGVTQTPKHLITATGQRVTLRCSPRSGDLSVYWYQQSLDQGLQFLIQYYNGEERAKGNILERFSAQQFPDLHSELNLSSLELGDSALYFCASSVGISDNPYEQYFGPGTRLTVT.

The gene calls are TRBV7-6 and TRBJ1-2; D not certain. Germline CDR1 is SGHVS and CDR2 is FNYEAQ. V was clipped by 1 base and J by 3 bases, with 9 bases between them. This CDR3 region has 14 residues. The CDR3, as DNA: TGTGCCAGCAGCTTAGGGCCCGCCGACTATGGCTACACCTTC. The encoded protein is CASSLGPADYGYTF.

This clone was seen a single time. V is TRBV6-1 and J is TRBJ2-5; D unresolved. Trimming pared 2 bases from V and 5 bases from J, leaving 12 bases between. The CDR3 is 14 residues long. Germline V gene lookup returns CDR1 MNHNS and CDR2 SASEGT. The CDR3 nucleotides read TGTGCCAGCAGTGAACTGGCTAGTGGGGAGACCCAGTACTTC. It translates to CASSELASGETQYF.

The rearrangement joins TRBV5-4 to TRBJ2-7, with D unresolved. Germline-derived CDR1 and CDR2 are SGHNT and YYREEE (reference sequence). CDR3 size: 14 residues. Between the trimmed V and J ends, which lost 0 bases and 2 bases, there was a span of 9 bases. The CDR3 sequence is CASSLDIIPYEQYF. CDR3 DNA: TGTGCCAGCAGCTTGGACATAATTCCCTACGAGCAGTACTTC.

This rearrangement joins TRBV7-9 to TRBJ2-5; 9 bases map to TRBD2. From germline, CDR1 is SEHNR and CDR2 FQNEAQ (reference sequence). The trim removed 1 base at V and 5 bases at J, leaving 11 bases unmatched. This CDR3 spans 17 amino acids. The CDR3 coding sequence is TGTGCCAGCAGCTTAGTTACGGCGGGGGGGCCGACGGAGACCCAGTACTTC. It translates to CASSLVTAGGPTETQYF.

The CDR3: CASSPEGGFDNEQFF. CDR3 nucleotide sequence: TGTGCCAGCTCACCCGAGGGGGGGTTTGACAATGAGCAGTTCTTC. V usage is TRBV18 and J usage is TRBJ2-1; tentatively, D is TRBD2 (7 bases). From germline, CDR1 is KGHSH and CDR2 LQKENI. CDR3 length equals 15 residues. Trimming left V 3 bases short and J 5 bases short, with 14 bases between.

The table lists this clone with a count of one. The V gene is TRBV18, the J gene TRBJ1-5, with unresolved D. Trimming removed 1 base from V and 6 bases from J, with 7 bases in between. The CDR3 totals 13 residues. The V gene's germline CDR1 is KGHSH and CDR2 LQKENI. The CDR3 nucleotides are TGTGCCAGCTCACCACTTGAGGGTCAGCCCCAGCATTTT. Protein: CASSPLEGQPQHF.

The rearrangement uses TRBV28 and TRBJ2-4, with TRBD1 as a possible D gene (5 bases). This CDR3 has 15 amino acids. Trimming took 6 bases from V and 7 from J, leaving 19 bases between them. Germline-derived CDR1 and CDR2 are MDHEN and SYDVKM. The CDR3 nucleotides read TGTGCCAGCAGCTTGGGGCCTTTTCTTGGGAACATTCAGTACTTC. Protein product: CASSLGPFLGNIQYF.

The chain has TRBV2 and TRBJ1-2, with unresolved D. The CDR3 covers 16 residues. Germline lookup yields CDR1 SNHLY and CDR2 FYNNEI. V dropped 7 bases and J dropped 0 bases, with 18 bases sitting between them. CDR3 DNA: TGTGCCAGCATTCGGTCACAGTCAGAAGCTAACTATGGCTACACCTTC. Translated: CASIRSQSEANYGYTF.

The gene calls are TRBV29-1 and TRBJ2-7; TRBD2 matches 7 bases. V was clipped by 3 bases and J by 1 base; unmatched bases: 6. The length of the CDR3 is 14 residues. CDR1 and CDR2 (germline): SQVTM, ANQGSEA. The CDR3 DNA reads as TGCAGCGTTGAGGGGAGGGACGAGTCCTACGAGCAGTACTTC. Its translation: CSVEGRDESYEQYF.

The DNA of the CDR3 is TGTGCCAGCAGCTTAGCAGGGGGCTATGGCTACACCTTC. This encodes CASSLAGGYGYTF. V gene TRBV7-2 combines with J gene TRBJ1-2; perhaps TRBD1 as D (6 bases). V gave up 0 bases and J gave up 4 bases, with 6 bases separating them. The CDR3 is 13 amino acids. CDR1 is SGHTA, CDR2 FQGNSA, per germline.

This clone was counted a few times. The DNA for the CDR3 is TGCGCCAGCACCAGGGACAGGGCAAACAATGAGCAGTTCTTC. Protein product: CASTRDRANNEQFF. This chain uses TRBV10-2 with TRBJ2-1; TRBD1 matches 9 bases. V shed 7 bases and J 5 bases; nucleotides not matched to a gene: 6. Germline CDR1 is WSHSY and CDR2 is SAAADI. This CDR3 contains 14 residues.

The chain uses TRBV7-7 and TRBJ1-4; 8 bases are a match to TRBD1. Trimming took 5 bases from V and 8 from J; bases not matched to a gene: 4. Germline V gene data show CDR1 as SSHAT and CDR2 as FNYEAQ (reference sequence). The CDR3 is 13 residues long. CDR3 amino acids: CASSRGQVEKLFF. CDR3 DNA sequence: TGTGCCAGCAGCCGGGGACAGGTGGAAAAACTGTTTTTT.

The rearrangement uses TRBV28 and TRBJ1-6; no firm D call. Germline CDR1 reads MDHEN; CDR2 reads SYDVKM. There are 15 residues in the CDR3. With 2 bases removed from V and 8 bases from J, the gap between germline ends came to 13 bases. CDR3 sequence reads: CASSLIEQSHSPLHF. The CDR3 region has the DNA TGTGCCAGCAGTTTAATCGAACAGTCCCATTCACCCCTCCACTTT.

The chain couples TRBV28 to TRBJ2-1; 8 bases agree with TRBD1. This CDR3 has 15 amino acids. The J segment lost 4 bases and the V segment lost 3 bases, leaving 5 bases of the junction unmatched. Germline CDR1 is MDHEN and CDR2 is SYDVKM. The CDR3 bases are TGTGCCAGCAGTTTCGTGACAGGGGTTTACAATGAGCAGTTCTTC. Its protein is CASSFVTGVYNEQFF.

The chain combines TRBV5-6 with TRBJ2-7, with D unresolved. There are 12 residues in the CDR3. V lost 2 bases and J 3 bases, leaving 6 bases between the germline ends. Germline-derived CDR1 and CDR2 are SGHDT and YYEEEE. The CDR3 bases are TGTGCCAGCAGCTTCAGACACTACGAGCAGTACTTC. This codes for CASSFRHYEQYF.

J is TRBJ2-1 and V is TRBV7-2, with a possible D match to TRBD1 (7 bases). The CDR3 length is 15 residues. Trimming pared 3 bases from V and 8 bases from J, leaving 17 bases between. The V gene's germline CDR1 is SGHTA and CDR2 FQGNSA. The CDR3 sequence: CASSLGGRGLDEQFF. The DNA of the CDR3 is TGTGCCAGCAGCTTGGGAGGCAGGGGGTTGGATGAGCAGTTCTTC.

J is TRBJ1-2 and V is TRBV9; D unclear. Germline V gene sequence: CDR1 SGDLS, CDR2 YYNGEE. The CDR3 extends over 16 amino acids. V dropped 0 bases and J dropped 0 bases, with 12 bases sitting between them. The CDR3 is CASSVGQTLANYGYTF. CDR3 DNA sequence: TGTGCCAGCAGCGTAGGTCAGACGCTAGCTAACTATGGCTACACCTTC. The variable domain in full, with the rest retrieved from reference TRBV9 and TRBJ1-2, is DSGVTQTPKHLITATGQRVTLRCSPRSGDLSVYWYQQSLDQGLQFLIQYYNGEERAKGNILERFSAQQFPDLHSELNLSSLELGDSALYFCASSVGQTLANYGYTFGSGTRLTVV.

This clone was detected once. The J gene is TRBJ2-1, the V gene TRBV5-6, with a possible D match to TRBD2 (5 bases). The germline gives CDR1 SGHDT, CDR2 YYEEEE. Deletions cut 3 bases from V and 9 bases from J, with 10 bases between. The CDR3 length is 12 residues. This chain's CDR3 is CASSSGLAEQFF. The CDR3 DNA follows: TGTGCCAGCAGCTCAGGACTGGCTGAGCAGTTCTTC.

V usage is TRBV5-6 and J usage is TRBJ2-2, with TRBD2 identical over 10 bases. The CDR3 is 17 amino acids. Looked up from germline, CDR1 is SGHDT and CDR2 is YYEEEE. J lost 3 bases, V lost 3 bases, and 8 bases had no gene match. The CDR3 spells CASSSTFLAGDTGELFF. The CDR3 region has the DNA TGTGCCAGCAGCTCTACCTTCCTAGCGGGAGACACCGGGGAGCTGTTTTTT.

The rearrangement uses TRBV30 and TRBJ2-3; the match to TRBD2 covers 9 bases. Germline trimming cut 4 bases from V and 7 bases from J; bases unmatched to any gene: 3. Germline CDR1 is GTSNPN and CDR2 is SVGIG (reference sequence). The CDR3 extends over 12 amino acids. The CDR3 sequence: CAWTAGGHTQYF. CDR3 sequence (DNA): TGTGCCTGGACAGCGGGAGGTCATACGCAGTATTTT.

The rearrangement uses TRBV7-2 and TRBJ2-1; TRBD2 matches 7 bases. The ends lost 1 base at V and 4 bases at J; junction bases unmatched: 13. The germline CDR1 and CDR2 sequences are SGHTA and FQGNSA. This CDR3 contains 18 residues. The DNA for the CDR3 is TGTGCCAGCAGCTTAGTTGGGGCTGGGGCGGGGGTTTACAATGAGCAGTTCTTC. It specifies CASSLVGAGAGVYNEQFF.

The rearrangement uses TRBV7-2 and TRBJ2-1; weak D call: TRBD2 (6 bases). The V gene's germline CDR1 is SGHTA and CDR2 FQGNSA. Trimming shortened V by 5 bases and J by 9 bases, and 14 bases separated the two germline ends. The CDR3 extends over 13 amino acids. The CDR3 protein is CASSPGWGVEQFF. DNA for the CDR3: TGTGCCAGCAGCCCCGGTTGGGGGGTTGAGCAGTTCTTC.

The CDR3 bases are TGCGCCAGCAGGAGCCCAACCGGGACAGAGTACACCGGGGAGCTGTTTTTT. Protein: CASRSPTGTEYTGELFF. The V call is TRBV5-1, the J call TRBJ2-2, with 7 nucleotides matching TRBD1. CDR3 size: 17 residues. Germline trimming cut 5 bases from V and 3 bases from J; bases unmatched to any gene: 13. The germline CDR1 and CDR2 sequences are SGHRS and YFSETQ.

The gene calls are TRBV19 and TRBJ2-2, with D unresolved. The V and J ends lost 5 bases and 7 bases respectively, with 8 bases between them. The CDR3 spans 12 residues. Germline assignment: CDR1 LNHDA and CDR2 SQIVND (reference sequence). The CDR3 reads CASSPLGGELFF. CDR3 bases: TGTGCCAGTAGTCCTCTCGGCGGGGAGCTGTTTTTT. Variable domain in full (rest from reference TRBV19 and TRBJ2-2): DGGITQSPKYLFRKEGQNVTLSCEQNLNHDAMYWYRQDPGQGLRLIYYSQIVNDFQKGDIAEGYSVSREKKESFPLTVTSAQKNPTAFYLCASSPLGGELFFGEGSRLTVL.

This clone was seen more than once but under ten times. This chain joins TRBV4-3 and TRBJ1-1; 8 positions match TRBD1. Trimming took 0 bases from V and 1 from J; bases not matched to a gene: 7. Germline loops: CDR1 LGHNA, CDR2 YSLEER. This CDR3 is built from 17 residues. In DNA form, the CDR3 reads TGCGCCAGCAGCCAAGATAGTAGGACAGGGTCGAACACTGAAGCTTTCTTT. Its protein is CASSQDSRTGSNTEAFF.